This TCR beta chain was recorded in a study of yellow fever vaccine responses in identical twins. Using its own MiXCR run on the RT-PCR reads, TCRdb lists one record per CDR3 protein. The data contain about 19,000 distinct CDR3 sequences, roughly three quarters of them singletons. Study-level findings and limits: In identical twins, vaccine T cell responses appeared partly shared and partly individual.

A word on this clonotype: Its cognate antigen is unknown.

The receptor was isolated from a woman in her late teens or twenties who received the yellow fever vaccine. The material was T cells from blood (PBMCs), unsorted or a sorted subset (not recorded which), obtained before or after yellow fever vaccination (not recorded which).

The chain's CDR3 is CSARDPTDYEQYF. Written as DNA, the CDR3 is TGCAGTGCTAGAGATCCCACCGACTACGAGCAGTACTTC. The V gene is TRBV20-1, the J gene TRBJ2-7, with D uncertain. Trimming removed 0 bases at V and 3 bases at J, with 9 bases between. This CDR3 has 13 residues. Germline lookup yields CDR1 DFQATT and CDR2 SNEGSKA (reference sequence).